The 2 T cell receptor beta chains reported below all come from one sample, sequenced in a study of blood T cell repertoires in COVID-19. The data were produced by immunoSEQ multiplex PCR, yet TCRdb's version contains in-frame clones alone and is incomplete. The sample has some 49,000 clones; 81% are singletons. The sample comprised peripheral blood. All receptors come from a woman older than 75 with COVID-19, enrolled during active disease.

CDR3 DNA sequence: TGTGCCAGCAGCTTACAGGGGCGTGGGGGCTACACCTTC. Its protein is CASSLQGRGGYTF. The genes are TRBV7-6 and TRBJ1-2; weak D call: TRBD1 (6 bases). The V gene lost 2 bases and the J gene lost 8 bases, with 12 bases spanning the gap. In germline, CDR1 is SGHVS, CDR2 FNYEAQ. The CDR3 sequence is 13 residues long.

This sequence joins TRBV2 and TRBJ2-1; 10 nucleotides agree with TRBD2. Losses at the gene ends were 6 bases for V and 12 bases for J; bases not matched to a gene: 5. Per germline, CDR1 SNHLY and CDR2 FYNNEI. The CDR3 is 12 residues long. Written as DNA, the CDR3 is TGTGCCAGCAGGCTAGCGGGAGAGTGGCAGTTCTTC. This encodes CASRLAGEWQFF.